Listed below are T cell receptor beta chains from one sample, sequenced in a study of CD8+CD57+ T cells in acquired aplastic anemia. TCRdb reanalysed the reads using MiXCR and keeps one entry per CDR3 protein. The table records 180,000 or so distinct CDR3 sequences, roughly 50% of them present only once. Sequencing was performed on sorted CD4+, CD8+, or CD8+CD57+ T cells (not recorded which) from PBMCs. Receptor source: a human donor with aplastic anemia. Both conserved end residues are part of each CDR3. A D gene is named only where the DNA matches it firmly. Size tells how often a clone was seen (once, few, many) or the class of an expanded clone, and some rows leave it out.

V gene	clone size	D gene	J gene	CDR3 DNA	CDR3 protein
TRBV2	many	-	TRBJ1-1	TGTGCCAGCAGTGTACGTGGTGACACTGAAGCTTTCTTT	CASSVRGDTEAFF
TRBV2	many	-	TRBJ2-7	TGTGCCAGCAGTGAACAACACGAGCAGTACTTC	CASSEQHEQYF
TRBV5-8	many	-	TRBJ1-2	TGTGCCAGCAGCCCCCCGACCGGGGGGGACTATGGCTACACCTTC	CASSPPTGGDYGYTF
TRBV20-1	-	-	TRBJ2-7	TGCAGTGCTAGATCACTGGACGGCTACGAGCAGTACTTC	CSARSLDGYEQYF
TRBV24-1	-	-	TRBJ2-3	TGTGCCACCAGTGACCGCCCGGGTACGCAGTATTTT	CATSDRPGTQYF
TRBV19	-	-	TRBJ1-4	TGTGCCAGTAGCCCGCTCAGTGAAAAACTGTTTTTT	CASSPLSEKLFF
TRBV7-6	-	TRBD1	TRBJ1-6	TGTGCCAGCAGCTTAGAACAAGGACAGGGTAATTCACCCCTCCACTTT	CASSLEQGQGNSPLHF
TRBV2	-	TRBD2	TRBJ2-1	TGTGCCAGCAGCTTAGTGGGGGACTACTACAATGAGCAGTTCTTC	CASSLVGDYYNEQFF
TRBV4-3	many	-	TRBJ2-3	TGCGCCAGCAGCCACAGGGGACCTAGCACAGATACGCAGTATTTT	CASSHRGPSTDTQYF
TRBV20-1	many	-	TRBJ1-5	TGCAGTGCTACACGATCGGGACGGATCTTAAATCAGCCCCAGCATTTT	CSATRSGRILNQPQHF
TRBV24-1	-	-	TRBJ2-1	TGTGCCACCAGTGACTGGGCGGATGAGCAGTTCTTC	CATSDWADEQFF
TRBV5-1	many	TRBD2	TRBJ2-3	TGCGCCAGCAGCTTGGTCGGGGAGGGAGCGGGTACGCAGTATTTT	CASSLVGEGAGTQYF
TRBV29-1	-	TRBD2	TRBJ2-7	TGCAGCGGGACTAGCGGGACCTCCTACGAGCAGTACTTC	CSGTSGTSYEQYF
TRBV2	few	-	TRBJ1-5	TGTGCCAGCATCCCTAGCAGAGCGAGCAATCAGCCCCAGCATTTT	CASIPSRASNQPQHF
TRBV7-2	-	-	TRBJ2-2	TGTGCCAGCAGCTTAGAGCCAGCCGGCGAGCTGTTTTTT	CASSLEPAGELFF
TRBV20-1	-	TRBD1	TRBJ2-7	TGCAGGACAGGGTCACTAGGCGAGCAGTACTTC	CRTGSLGEQYF
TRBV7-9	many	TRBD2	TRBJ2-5	TGTGCCAGCAGCTTCCTAGCGGGGGGCCGGGAGACCCAGTACTTC	CASSFLAGGRETQYF
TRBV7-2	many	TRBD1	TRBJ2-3	TGTGCCAGCAGCAGGAGGCGGGGACAGGGTTTAGATACGCAGTATTTT	CASSRRRGQGLDTQYF
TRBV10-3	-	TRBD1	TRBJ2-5	TGTACCATTCCAGGGGGCAGGGAGACCCAGTACTTC	CTIPGGRETQYF
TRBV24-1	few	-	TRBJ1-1	TGTGCCACCAGTGATTTATCGGGGGTTGAAGCTTTCTTT	CATSDLSGVEAFF
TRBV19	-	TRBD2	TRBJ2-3	TGTGCCAGTAAGGGGAGGGCCCTCGACGATACGCAGTATTTT	CASKGRALDDTQYF
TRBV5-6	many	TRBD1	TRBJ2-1	TGTGCCAGCAGCTCCGACAGGGGATACGATGAGCAGTTCTTC	CASSSDRGYDEQFF
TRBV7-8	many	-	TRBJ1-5	TGTGCCAGCAGCTTGATACAGGGTTTGGAGAGCAATCAGCCCCAGCATTTT	CASSLIQGLESNQPQHF
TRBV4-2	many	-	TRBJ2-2	TGTGCCAGCAGCCACTTAGGGGGACTTTCGAACACCGGGGAGCTGTTTTTT	CASSHLGGLSNTGELFF
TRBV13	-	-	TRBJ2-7	TGTGCCAGCAGCCTAGGGGGACCAGGATCAAACGAGCAGTACTTC	CASSLGGPGSNEQYF
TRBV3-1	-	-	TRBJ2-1	TGTGCCTGCAGCCAAGAAACGACAGCCGAGCAGTTCTTC	CACSQETTAEQFF
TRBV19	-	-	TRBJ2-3	TGTGCCAGTAGTATACGTGCAGGGATGACAGATACGCAGTATTTT	CASSIRAGMTDTQYF